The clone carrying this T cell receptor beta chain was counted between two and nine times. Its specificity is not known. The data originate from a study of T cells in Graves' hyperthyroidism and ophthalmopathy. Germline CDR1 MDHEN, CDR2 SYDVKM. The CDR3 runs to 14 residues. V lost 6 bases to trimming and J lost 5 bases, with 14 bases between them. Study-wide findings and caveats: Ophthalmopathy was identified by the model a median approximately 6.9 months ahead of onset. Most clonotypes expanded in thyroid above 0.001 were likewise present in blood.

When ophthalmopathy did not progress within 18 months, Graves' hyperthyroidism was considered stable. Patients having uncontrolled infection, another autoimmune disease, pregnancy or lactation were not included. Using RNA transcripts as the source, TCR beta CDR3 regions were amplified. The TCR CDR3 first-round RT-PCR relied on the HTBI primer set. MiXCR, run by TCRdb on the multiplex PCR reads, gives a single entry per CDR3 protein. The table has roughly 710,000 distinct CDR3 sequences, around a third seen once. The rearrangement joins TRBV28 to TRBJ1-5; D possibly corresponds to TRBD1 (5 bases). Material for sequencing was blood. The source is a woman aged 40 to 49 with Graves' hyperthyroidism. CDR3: CASSPNRLHQPQHF. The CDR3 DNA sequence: TGTGCCAGCAGCCCAAACAGGCTTCATCAGCCCCAGCATTTT.